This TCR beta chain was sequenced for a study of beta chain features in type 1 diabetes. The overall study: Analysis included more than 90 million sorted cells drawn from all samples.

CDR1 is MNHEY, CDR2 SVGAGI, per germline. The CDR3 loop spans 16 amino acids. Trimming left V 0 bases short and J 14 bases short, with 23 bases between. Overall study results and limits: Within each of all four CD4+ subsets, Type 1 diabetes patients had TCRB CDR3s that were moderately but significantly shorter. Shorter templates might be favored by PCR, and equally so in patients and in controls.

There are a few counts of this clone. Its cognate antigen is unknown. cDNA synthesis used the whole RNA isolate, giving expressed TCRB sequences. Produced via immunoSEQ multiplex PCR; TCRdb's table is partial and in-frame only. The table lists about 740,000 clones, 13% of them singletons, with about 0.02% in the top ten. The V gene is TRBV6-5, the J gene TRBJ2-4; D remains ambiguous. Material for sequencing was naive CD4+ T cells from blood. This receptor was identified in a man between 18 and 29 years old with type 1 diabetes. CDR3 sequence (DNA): TGTGCCAGCAGTTACTCGCGAGGATCTGGAGACAACGAAAAGTACTTC. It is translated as CASSYSRGSGDNEKYF.